These T cell receptor beta chains were read from a single sample in a study of T cell responses to AZD1222 COVID-19 vaccine. Clones were read by immunoSEQ multiplex PCR, and TCRdb kept only the in-frame ones, dropping some. The sample comprises tens of thousands of clones, around nine tenths of which are singletons, and about 19% rests with the top ten. Sample: peripheral blood, taken on day 0 of AZD1222 vaccination. The receptors shown here come from an adult in good health. CDR3s include the opening cysteine and the closing phenylalanine or tryptophan. Size tells how often a clone was seen (once, few, many) or the class of an expanded clone, and some rows leave it out.

V gene,clone size,CDR3 protein
TRBV5-4,NA,CASSLSYNTEAFF
TRBV16,NA,CASSRDTYGYTF
TRBV6-5,NA,CASMGSGFSYEQYF
TRBV6-5,NA,CASSRTGQGSYEQYF
TRBV19,NA,CASTLAGGTERTDTQYF
TRBV7-9,NA,CASSLWTDNSPLHF
TRBV12-5,once,CASGRGKPQHF
TRBV9,NA,CASSVDGGSGNTIYF
TRBV11-3,once,CASSLGQYTGELFF
TRBV19,few,CASDLWGNQPQHF
TRBV4-3,NA,CASSQDSWMTEAFF
TRBV7-9,NA,CASSLNRPEQYF
TRBV10-1,NA,CASSSKLSRTSGSSYEQYF
TRBV7-2,NA,CASSLGYGTEAFF
TRBV12-3/TRBV12-4,NA,CASGGDHGELFF
TRBV10-3,NA,CAIGGDLGDGYTF
TRBV18,NA,CASSRDRGQSPLHF
TRBV18,NA,CASSPPNTVTDTQYF
TRBV15,NA,CATSRDPRPGGTDTQYF
TRBV30,once,CAWKTGTLKDSQPQHF
TRBV6-2/TRBV6-3,few,CASSYSKTTGLYHSPLHF
TRBV4-2,NA,CASSRGDRGNSPLHF
TRBV12-3/TRBV12-4,NA,CASSSGQGQYF
TRBV7-2,NA,CASSADRVETGNTIYF
TRBV7-9,NA,CASSLSGATEAFF
TRBV6-5,NA,CASSLLAIGVDTQYF
TRBV6-5,NA,CASSYSMSGYGYTF
TRBV18,NA,CASSPLYRGRDEAFF